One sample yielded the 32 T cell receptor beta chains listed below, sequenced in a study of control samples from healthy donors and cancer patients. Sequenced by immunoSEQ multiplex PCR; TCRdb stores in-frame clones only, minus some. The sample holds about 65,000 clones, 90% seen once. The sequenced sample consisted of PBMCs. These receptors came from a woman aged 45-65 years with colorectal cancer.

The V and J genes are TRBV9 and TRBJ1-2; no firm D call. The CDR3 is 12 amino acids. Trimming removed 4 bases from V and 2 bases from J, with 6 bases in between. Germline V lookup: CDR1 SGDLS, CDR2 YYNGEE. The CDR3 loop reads CASSSQNYGYTF. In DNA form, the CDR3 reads TGTGCCAGCAGCTCACAGAACTATGGCTACACCTTC.

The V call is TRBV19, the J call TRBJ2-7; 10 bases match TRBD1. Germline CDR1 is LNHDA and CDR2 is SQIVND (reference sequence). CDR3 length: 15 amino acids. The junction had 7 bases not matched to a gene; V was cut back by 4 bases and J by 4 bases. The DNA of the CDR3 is TGTGCCAGTAGTAAAGACAGGGGGCTTATGTACGAGCAGTACTTC. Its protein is CASSKDRGLMYEQYF.

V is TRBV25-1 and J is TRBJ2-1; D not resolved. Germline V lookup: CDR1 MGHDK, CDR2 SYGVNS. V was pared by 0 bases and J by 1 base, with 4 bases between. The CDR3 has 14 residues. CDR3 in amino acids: CASSEYRSYNEQFF. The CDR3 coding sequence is TGTGCCAGCAGTGAATACAGATCCTACAATGAGCAGTTCTTC. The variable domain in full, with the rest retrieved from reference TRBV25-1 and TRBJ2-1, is EADIYQTPRYLVIGTGKKITLECSQTMGHDKMYWYQQDPGMELHLIHYSYGVNSTEKGDLSSESTVSRIRTEHFPLTLESARPSHTSQYLCASSEYRSYNEQFFGPGTRLTVL.

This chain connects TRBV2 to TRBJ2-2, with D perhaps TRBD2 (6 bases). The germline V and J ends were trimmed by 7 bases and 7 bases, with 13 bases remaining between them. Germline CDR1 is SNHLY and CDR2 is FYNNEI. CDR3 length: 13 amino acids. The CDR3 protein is CASIPPRGGELFF. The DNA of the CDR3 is TGTGCCAGCATACCTCCGCGGGGCGGGGAGCTGTTTTTT.

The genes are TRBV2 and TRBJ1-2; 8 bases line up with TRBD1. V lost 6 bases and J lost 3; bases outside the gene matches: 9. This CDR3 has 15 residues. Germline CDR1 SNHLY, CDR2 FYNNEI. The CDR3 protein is CASRHGDRSYYGYTF. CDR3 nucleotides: TGTGCCAGCAGACACGGGGACAGGAGTTACTATGGCTACACCTTC. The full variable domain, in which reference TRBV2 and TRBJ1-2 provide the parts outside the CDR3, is EPEVTQTPSHQVTQMGQEVILRCVPISNHLYFYWYRQILGQKVEFLVSFYNNEISEKSEIFDDQFSVERPDGSNFTLKIRSTKLEDSAMYFCASRHGDRSYYGYTFGSGTRLTVV.

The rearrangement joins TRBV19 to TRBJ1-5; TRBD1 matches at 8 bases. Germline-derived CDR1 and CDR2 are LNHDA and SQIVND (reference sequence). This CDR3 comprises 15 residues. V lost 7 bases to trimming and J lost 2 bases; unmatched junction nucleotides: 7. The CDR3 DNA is TGTGCCAGTACCACGGACAGGGAAGGCAATCAGCCCCAGCATTTT. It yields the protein CASTTDREGNQPQHF.

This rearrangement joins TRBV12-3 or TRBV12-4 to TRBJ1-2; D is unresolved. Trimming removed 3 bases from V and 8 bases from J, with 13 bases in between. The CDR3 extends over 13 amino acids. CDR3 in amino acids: CASSFGESWGYTF. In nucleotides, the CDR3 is TGTGCCAGCAGTTTCGGGGAATCCTGGGGCTACACCTTC.

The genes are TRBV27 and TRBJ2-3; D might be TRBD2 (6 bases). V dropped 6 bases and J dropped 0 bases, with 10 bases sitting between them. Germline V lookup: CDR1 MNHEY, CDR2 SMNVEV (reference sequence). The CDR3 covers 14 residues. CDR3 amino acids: CASRAGFSTDTQYF. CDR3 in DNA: TGTGCCAGCAGGGCGGGGTTTAGCACAGATACGCAGTATTTT.

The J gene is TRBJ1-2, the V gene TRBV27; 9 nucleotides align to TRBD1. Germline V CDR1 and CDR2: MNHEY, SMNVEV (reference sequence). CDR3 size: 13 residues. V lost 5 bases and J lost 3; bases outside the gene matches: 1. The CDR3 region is CASSGTGHYGYTF. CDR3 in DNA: TGTGCCAGCAGTGGGACAGGGCACTATGGCTACACCTTC.

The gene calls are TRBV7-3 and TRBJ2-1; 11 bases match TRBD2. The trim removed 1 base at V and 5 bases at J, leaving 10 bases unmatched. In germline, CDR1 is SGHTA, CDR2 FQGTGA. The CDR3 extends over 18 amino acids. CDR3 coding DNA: TGTGCCAGCAGCTTAATTGCGGGTAGCGGGAGGGCCGACAATGAGCAGTTCTTC. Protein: CASSLIAGSGRADNEQFF.

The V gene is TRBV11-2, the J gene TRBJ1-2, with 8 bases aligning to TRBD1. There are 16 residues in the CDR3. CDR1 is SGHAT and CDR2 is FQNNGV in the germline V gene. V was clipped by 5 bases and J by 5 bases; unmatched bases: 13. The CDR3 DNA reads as TGTGCCAGCAGCCCTACGGGAGGCAGGACAGGGTATGGCTACACCTTC. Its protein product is CASSPTGGRTGYGYTF.

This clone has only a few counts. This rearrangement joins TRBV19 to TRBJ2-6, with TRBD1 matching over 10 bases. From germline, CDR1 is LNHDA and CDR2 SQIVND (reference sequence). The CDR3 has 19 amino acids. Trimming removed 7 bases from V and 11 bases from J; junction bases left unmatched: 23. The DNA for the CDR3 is TGTGCCAGTAATCTAGCCGGGACAGGGGAATTTATGGGGGAGGACGTCCTGACTTTC. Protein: CASNLAGTGEFMGEDVLTF. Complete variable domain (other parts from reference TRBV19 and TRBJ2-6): DGGITQSPKYLFRKEGQNVTLSCEQNLNHDAMYWYRQDPGQGLRLIYYSQIVNDFQKGDIAEGYSVSREKKESFPLTVTSAQKNPTAFYLCASNLAGTGEFMGEDVLTFGAGSRLTVL.

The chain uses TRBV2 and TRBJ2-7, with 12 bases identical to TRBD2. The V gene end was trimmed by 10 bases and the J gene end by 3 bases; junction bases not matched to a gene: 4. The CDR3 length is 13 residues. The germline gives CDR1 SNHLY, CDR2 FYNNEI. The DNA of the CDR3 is TGTGCCACCCGGACTAGCGGGATCTACGAGCAGTACTTC. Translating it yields CATRTSGIYEQYF.

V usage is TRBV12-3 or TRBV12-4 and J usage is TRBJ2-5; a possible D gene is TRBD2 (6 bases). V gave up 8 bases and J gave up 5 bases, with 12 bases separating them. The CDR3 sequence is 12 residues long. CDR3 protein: CASGGVRETQYF. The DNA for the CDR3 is TGTGCCAGCGGAGGGGTGCGGGAGACCCAGTACTTC.

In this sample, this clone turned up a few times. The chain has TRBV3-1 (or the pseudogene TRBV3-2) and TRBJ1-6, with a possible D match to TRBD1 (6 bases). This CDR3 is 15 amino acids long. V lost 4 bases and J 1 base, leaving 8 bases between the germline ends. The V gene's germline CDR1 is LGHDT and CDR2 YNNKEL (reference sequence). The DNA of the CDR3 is TGTGCCAGCAGCCTACAGGGTTCCTATAATTCACCCCTCCACTTT. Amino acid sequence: CASSLQGSYNSPLHF.

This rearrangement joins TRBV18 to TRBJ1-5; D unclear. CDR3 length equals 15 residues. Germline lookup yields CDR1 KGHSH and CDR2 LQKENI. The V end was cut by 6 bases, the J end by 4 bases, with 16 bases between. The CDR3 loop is CASSPDGLANQPQHF. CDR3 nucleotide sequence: TGTGCCAGCTCTCCTGACGGACTAGCAAATCAGCCCCAGCATTTT.

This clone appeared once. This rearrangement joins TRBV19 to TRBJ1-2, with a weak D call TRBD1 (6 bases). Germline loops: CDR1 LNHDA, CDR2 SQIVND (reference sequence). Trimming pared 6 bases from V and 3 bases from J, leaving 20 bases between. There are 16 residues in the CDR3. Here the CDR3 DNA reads TGTGCCAGTAGCCAAACAGGGACGGGATCCTACTATGGCTACACCTTC. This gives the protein CASSQTGTGSYYGYTF.

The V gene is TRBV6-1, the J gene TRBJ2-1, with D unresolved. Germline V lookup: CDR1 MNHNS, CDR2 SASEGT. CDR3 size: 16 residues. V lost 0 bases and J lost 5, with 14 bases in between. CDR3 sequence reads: CASSEALGYGNNEQFF. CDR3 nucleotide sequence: TGTGCCAGCAGTGAAGCGCTAGGGTATGGAAACAATGAGCAGTTCTTC.

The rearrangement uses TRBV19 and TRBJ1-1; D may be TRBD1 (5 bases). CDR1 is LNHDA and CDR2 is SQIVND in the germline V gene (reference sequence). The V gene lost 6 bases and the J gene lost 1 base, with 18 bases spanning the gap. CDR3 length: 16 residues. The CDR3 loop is CASRQEVEGPNTEAFF. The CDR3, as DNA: TGTGCCAGTAGACAGGAGGTGGAGGGCCCGAACACTGAAGCTTTCTTT. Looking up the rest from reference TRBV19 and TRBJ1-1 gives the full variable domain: DGGITQSPKYLFRKEGQNVTLSCEQNLNHDAMYWYRQDPGQGLRLIYYSQIVNDFQKGDIAEGYSVSREKKESFPLTVTSAQKNPTAFYLCASRQEVEGPNTEAFFGQGTRLTVV.

CDR3 nucleotides: TGTGCCAGCAGCTTTGACAGGGGTGATGGCTACACCTTC. It yields the protein CASSFDRGDGYTF. V gene TRBV12-3 or TRBV12-4 combines with J gene TRBJ1-2; 8 nucleotides agree with TRBD1. The CDR3 spans 13 residues. The J segment lost 6 bases and the V segment lost 6 bases, leaving 6 bases of the junction unmatched.

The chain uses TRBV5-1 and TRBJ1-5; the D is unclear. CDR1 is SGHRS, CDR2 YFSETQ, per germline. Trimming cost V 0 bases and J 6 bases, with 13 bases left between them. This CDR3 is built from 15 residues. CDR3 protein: CASSLDPGNGQPQHF. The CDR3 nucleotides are TGCGCCAGCAGCTTGGATCCGGGGAACGGTCAGCCCCAGCATTTT. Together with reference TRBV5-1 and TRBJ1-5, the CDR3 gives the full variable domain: KAGVTQTPRYLIKTRGQQVTLSCSPISGHRSVSWYQQTPGQGLQFLFEYFSETQRNKGNFPGRFSGRQFSNSRSEMNVSTLELGDSALYLCASSLDPGNGQPQHFGDGTRLSIL.

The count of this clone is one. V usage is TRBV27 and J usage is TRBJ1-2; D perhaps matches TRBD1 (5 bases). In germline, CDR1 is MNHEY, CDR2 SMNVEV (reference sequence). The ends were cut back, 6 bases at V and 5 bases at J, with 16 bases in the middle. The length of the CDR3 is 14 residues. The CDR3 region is CASRPPGRGYGYTF. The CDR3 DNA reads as TGTGCCAGCAGACCCCCAGGGAGAGGGTATGGCTACACCTTC.

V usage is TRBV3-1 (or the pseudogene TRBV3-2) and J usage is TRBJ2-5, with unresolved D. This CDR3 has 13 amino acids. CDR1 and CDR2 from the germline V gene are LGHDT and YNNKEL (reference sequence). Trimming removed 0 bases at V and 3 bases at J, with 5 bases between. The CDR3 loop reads CASSQDWEETQYF. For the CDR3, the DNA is TGTGCCAGCAGCCAAGATTGGGAAGAGACCCAGTACTTC.

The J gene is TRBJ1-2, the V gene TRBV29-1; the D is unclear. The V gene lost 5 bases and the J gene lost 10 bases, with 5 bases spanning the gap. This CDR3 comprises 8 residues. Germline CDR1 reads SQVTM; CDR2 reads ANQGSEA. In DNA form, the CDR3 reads TGCAGCGTTAATGACTACACCTTC. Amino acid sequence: CSVNDYTF.

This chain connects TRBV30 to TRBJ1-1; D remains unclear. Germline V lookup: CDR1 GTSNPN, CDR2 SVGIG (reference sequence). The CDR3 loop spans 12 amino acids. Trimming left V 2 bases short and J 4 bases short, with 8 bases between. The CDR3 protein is CAWSSVFTEAFF. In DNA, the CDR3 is TGTGCCTGGAGTTCGGTTTTCACTGAAGCTTTCTTT.

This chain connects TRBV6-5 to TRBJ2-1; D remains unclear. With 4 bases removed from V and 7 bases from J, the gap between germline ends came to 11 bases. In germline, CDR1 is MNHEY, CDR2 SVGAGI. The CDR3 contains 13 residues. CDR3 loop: CASSCLGCNEQFF. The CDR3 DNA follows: TGTGCCAGCAGTTGTCTAGGTTGTAATGAGCAGTTCTTC.

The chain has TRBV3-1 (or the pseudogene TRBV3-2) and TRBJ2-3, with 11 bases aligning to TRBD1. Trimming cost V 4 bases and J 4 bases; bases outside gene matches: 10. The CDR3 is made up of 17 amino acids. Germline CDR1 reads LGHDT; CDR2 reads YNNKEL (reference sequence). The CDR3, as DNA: TGTGCCAGCAGCCGCGGACAGGGGGCGTCCGTTCCAGATACGCAGTATTTT. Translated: CASSRGQGASVPDTQYF.

The CDR3 is CASSRAVRAFF. The CDR3, as DNA: TGTGCCAGCAGCCGGGCTGTTAGAGCTTTCTTT. This rearrangement joins TRBV7-9 to TRBJ1-1; D gene unclear. CDR1 and CDR2 (germline): SEHNR, FQNEAQ (reference sequence). V lost 5 bases and J 10 bases, leaving 11 bases between the germline ends. The CDR3 sequence is 11 residues long.

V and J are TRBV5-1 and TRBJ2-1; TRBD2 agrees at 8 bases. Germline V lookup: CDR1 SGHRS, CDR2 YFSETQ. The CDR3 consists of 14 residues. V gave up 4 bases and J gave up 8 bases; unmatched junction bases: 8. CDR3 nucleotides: TGCGCCAGCAGCCGGGGACTAGGGACCTATGAGCAGTTCTTC. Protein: CASSRGLGTYEQFF.

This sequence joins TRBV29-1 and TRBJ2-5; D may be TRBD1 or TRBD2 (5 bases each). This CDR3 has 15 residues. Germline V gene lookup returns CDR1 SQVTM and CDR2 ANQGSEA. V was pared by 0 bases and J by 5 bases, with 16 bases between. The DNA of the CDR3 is TGCAGCGTTGAAGACCCGGCAGGCTGGGGGGAGACCCAGTACTTC. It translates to CSVEDPAGWGETQYF.

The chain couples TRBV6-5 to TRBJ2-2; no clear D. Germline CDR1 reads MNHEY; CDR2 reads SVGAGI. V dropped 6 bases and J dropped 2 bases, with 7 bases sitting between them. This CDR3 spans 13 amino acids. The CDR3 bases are TGTGCCAGCAGGGACGTAAACACCGGGGAGCTGTTTTTT. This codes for CASRDVNTGELFF.

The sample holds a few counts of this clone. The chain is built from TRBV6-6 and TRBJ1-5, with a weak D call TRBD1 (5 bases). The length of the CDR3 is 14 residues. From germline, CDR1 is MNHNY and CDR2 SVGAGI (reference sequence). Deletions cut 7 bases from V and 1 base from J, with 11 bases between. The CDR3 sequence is CASTEGRSNQPQHF. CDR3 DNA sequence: TGTGCCAGCACCGAGGGACGGAGCAATCAGCCCCAGCATTTT.